This entry is about one T cell receptor beta chain. Its antigen is still unknown. Measured with immunoSEQ multiplex PCR; TCRdb has only the in-frame clones, and not every one. The table includes fewer than 30,000 clones, more than 80% detected once. These data are taken from a study of T cells in tuberculosis. Turning to the study itself: IGRA-negative adolescents, IGRA-positive adolescents with latent tuberculosis and adults with active tuberculosis formed this South African cohort. Study-wide findings and caveats: Active tuberculosis patients had shorter CDR3-alpha; the beta difference was nonsignificant.

Tuberculin skin test and IGRA determined adolescents' latent tuberculosis status at entry. The CDR3 totals 14 residues. Per the germline V gene, CDR1 is SGHRS and CDR2 is YFSETQ. Losses at the gene ends were 7 bases for V and 6 bases for J; bases not matched to a gene: 7. Sequencing used PBMCs. The receptor comes from a donor aged 5 to 30 with latent tuberculosis or without tuberculosis infection. The chain is built from TRBV5-1 and TRBJ2-2; the match to TRBD2 covers 9 bases. The CDR3 sequence: CASGLAGSPGELFF. The CDR3 nucleotides are TGCGCCAGCGGGCTAGCGGGGTCCCCCGGGGAGCTGTTTTTT. The whole variable domain, remainder taken from reference TRBV5-1 and TRBJ2-2, is KAGVTQTPRYLIKTRGQQVTLSCSPISGHRSVSWYQQTPGQGLQFLFEYFSETQRNKGNFPGRFSGRQFSNSRSEMNVSTLELGDSALYLCASGLAGSPGELFFGEGSRLTVL.